This T cell receptor beta chain was obtained from a study of blood T cell repertoires in COVID-19. Turning to the study itself: Samples came from the United States, Italy and Spain, spanning acute and convalescent COVID-19. Nucleic acid was either cDNA or gDNA, and it came from T cells, B-cell-depleted T cells, or PBMCs.

The germline gives CDR1 DFQATT, CDR2 SNEGSKA (reference sequence). The CDR3 is 11 amino acids. The V end lost 3 bases, the J end lost 7 bases, and 7 bases lay between the germline ends. How the authors handled the data: Amplification with reference gene primers provided the estimates of nucleated cell counts. Measured with immunoSEQ multiplex PCR; TCRdb has only the in-frame clones, and not every one. V, J and clone size are those of that table, while D and trimming were read from the DNA. The table records about 110,000 clones, 82% of them present only once. Sequenced input: peripheral blood. This receptor was taken from a man in his sixties or seventies with acute or convalescent COVID-19. V and J are TRBV20-1 and TRBJ1-5; unclear D gene. The CDR3 sequence: CSASSGQPQHF. In DNA form, the CDR3 reads TGCAGTGCTAGTTCCGGGCAGCCCCAGCATTTT.